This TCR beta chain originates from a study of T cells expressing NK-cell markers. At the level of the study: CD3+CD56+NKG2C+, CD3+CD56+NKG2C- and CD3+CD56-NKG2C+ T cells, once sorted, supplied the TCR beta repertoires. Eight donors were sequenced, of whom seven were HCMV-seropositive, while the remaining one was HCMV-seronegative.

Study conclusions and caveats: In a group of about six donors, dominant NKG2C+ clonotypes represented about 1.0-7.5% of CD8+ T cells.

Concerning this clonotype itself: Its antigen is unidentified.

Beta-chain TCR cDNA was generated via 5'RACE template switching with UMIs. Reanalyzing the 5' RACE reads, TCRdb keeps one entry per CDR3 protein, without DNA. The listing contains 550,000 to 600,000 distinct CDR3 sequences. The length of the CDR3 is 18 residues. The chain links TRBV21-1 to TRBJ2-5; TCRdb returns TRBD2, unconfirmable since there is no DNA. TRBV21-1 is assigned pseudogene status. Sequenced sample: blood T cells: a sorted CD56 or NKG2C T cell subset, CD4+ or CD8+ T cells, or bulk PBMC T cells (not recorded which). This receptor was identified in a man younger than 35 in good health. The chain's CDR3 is CASSKAGQLADGGGTQYF.